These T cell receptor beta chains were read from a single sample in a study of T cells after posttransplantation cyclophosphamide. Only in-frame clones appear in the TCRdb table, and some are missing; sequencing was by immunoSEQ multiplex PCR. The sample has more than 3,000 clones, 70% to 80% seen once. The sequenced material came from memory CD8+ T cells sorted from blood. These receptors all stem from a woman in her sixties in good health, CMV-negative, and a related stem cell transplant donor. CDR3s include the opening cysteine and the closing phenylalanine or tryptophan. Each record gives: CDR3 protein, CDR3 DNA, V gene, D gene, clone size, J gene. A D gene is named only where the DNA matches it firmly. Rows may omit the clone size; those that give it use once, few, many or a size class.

CDR3 protein: CASSLGTGGREQYF
CDR3 DNA: TGTGCCAGCAGCCTCGGGACAGGGGGCCGCGAGCAGTACTTC
V gene: TRBV9
D gene: TRBD1
clone size: once
J gene: TRBJ2-7

CDR3 protein: CASGLSEAGDQPQHF
CDR3 DNA: TGTGCTAGTGGTTTGAGTGAGGCAGGGGACCAGCCCCAGCATTTT
V gene: TRBV12-5
D gene: -
clone size: -
J gene: TRBJ1-5

CDR3 protein: CASSHPRADYANEQYF
CDR3 DNA: TGTGCCAGCAGCCACCCCCGCGCCGACTACGCCAACGAGCAGTACTTC
V gene: TRBV11-2
D gene: -
clone size: few
J gene: TRBJ2-7

CDR3 protein: CASSTRQGADTQYF
CDR3 DNA: TGTGCCAGCAGTACCCGACAGGGTGCAGATACGCAGTATTTT
V gene: TRBV27
D gene: TRBD1
clone size: -
J gene: TRBJ2-3

CDR3 protein: CASGVIAGGYNEQFF
CDR3 DNA: TGTGCCAGCGGGGTGATAGCGGGAGGCTACAATGAGCAGTTCTTC
V gene: TRBV5-7
D gene: TRBD2
clone size: -
J gene: TRBJ2-1

CDR3 protein: CASSSQIRGEKLFF
CDR3 DNA: TGTGCCAGCAGTTCCCAGATCCGAGGGGAAAAACTGTTTTTT
V gene: TRBV6-1
D gene: -
clone size: few
J gene: TRBJ1-4

CDR3 protein: CASSLTGQGELFF
CDR3 DNA: TGTGCCAGTAGCCTCACGGGACAGGGAGAGCTGTTTTTT
V gene: TRBV19
D gene: TRBD1
clone size: -
J gene: TRBJ2-2

CDR3 protein: CATSPGRLADEQYF
CDR3 DNA: TGTGCCACCAGCCCCGGACGGCTAGCTGACGAGCAGTACTTC
V gene: TRBV15
D gene: -
clone size: -
J gene: TRBJ2-7

CDR3 protein: CASSPGTGRYEQYF
CDR3 DNA: TGTGCCAGCAGCCCCGGGACAGGGCGGTACGAGCAGTACTTC
V gene: TRBV9
D gene: TRBD1
clone size: -
J gene: TRBJ2-7

CDR3 protein: CASSSWTSGRAYEQYF
CDR3 DNA: TGTGCCAGCAGCTCTTGGACTAGCGGGAGAGCCTACGAGCAGTACTTC
V gene: TRBV11-1
D gene: TRBD2
clone size: -
J gene: TRBJ2-7

CDR3 protein: CASSLVLGASYGYTF
CDR3 DNA: TGTGCCAGCAGCTTAGTTCTGGGGGCCAGCTATGGCTACACCTTC
V gene: TRBV11-3
D gene: -
clone size: -
J gene: TRBJ1-2

CDR3 protein: CASSPTGGPEAFF
CDR3 DNA: TGTGCCAGCAGCCCTACAGGGGGCCCTGAAGCTTTCTTT
V gene: TRBV7-2
D gene: TRBD1
clone size: few
J gene: TRBJ1-1

CDR3 protein: CASSPRTSGGALTGELFF
CDR3 DNA: TGTGCCAGCAGTCCCAGGACTAGCGGGGGGGCCCTCACCGGGGAGCTGTTTTTT
V gene: TRBV28
D gene: TRBD2
clone size: -
J gene: TRBJ2-2

CDR3 protein: CASSEERLAGAYNEQFF
CDR3 DNA: TGTGCCAGCAGTGAAGAACGACTAGCGGGAGCCTACAATGAGCAGTTCTTC
V gene: TRBV6-1
D gene: TRBD2
clone size: -
J gene: TRBJ2-1

CDR3 protein: CASSLAASFHGYTF
CDR3 DNA: TGTGCCAGCAGCTTAGCTGCCAGTTTTCATGGCTACACCTTC
V gene: TRBV7-9
D gene: -
clone size: -
J gene: TRBJ1-2

CDR3 protein: CASSSPGHMFF
CDR3 DNA: TGTGCCAGCAGCTCCCCGGGACATATGTTTTTT
V gene: TRBV11-2
D gene: -
clone size: -
J gene: TRBJ1-4

CDR3 protein: CATSRGFNQPQHF
CDR3 DNA: TGTGCCACCTCTCGGGGTTTCAATCAGCCCCAGCATTTT
V gene: TRBV28
D gene: -
clone size: -
J gene: TRBJ1-5

CDR3 protein: CASSVEASEETQYF
CDR3 DNA: TGTGCCAGCAGCGTAGAGGCTAGTGAGGAGACCCAGTACTTC
V gene: TRBV9
D gene: -
clone size: few
J gene: TRBJ2-5